The entry below gives a single T cell receptor beta chain sequence along with its context. The data derive from a study of cytomegalovirus exposure and HLA in healthy donors. Study as a whole: Among approximately 400 genotyped donors, roughly 80% fell in the Caucasian-associated ancestry cluster.

The PCR used 60 Vbeta and 13 Jbeta primers. Clones were read by immunoSEQ multiplex PCR, and TCRdb kept only the in-frame ones, dropping some. Of 200,000 or so clones in the sample, around 73% were seen once. The sequenced sample was PBMCs. The clonotype was recovered from a male donor in good health and CMV-seronegative.

The CDR3 bases are TGTGCCAGCAGCTTGGAGGGGGAGACCCAGTACTTC. Protein: CASSLEGETQYF. This chain links TRBV5-5 with TRBJ2-5; D perhaps matches TRBD1 (5 bases). Trimming pared 0 bases from V and 5 bases from J, leaving 5 bases between. The germline CDR1 and CDR2 sequences are SGHKS and YYEKEE (reference sequence). The CDR3 contains 12 residues.